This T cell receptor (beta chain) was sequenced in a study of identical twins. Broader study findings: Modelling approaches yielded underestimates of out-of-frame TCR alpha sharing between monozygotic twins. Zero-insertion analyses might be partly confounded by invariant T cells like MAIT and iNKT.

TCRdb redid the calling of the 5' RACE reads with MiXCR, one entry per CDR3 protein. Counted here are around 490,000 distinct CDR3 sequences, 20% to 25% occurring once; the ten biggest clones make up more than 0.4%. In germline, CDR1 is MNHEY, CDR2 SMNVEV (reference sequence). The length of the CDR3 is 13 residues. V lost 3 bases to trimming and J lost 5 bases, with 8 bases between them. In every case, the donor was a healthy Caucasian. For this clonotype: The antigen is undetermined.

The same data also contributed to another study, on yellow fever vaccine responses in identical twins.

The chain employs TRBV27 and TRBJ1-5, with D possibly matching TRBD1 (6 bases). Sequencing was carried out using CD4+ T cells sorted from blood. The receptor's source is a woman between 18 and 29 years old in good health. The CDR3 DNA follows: TGTGCCAGCAGTTTCCAGGGGTATCAGCCCCAGCATTTT. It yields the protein CASSFQGYQPQHF.